This T cell receptor beta chain appears in the sequencing data of a study of neurological immune-mediated disorders. Study details: Multiple sclerosis patients numbered about 34, with approximately 31 relapsing-remitting and 3 secondary progressive. Study-wide results and limits: Phylogenetic grouping assigned the repertoires of 18 of 34 multiple sclerosis patients to a single cluster of related CDR3 sequences. This cluster may be a repertoire-level signature. The absence of shared CDR3 amino acid sequences among expanded clones across subjects suggests private repertoires in all groups.

The authors produced cDNA by 5'RACE using 10-nucleotide random UMIs. TCRdb re-derived calls from the 5' RACE reads in MiXCR, one entry per CDR3 protein. Counted here are tens of thousands of distinct CDR3 sequences, 4.5% to 5.5% occurring once; the ten biggest clones make up about 6.9%. Remarks on this clonotype: Its target is not known.

The CDR3 totals 15 residues. Trimming removed 1 base at V and 5 bases at J, with 14 bases between. The germline CDR1 and CDR2 sequences are SGHVS and FQNEAQ. This chain connects TRBV7-8 to TRBJ1-1, with D hard to call. This receptor was obtained from a man under 40 with multiple sclerosis. The specimen was PBMCs. The CDR3 here is CASSLGGGSGTEAFF. In DNA form, the CDR3 reads TGTGCCAGCAGCTTAGGGGGAGGTAGCGGAACTGAAGCTTTCTTT.